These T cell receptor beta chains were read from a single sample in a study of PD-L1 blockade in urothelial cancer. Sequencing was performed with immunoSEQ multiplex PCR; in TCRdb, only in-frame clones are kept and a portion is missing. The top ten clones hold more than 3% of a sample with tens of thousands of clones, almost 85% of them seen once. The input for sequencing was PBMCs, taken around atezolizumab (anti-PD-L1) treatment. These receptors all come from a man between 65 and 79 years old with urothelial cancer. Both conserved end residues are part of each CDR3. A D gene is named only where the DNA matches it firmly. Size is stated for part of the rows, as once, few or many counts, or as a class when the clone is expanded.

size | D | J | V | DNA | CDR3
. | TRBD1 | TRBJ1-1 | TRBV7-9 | TGTGCCAGCCTGACAGGGGAAAAGGCTGAAGCTTTCTTT | CASLTGEKAEAFF
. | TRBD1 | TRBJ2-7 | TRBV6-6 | TGTGCCAGCAGTTCCTCACCGGGACAGACCTTCTACGAGCAGTACTTC | CASSSSPGQTFYEQYF
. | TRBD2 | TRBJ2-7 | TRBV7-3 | TGTGCCAGCAGCTTAAACCCCGGGGGGACCTACGAGCAGTACTTC | CASSLNPGGTYEQYF
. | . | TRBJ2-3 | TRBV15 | TGTGCCACCAGCAGAGATCGGGAAAATACGCAGTATTTT | CATSRDRENTQYF
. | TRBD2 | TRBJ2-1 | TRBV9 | TGTGCCAGCAGCCCCCGGACTAGCGGGGGGTACAATGAGCAGTTCTTC | CASSPRTSGGYNEQFF
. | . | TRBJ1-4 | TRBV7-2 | TGTGCCAGCCGGGGGGGAATGGGAGAAAAACTGTTTTTT | CASRGGMGEKLFF
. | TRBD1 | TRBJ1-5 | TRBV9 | TGTGCCAAGAGGACAGGATTAAATCAGCCCCAGCATTTT | CAKRTGLNQPQHF
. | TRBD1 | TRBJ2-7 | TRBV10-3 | TGTGCCATCAGTCGGGACAGCCTGGAGCAGTACTTC | CAISRDSLEQYF
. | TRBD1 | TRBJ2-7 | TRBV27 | TGTGCCAGCAGTCTCCGTCCCGGGACAGGGTATTACGAGCAGTACTTC | CASSLRPGTGYYEQYF
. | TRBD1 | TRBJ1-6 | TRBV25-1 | TGTGCCAGCAGTGGGACAGGGGCGACGAATTCACCCCTCCACTTT | CASSGTGATNSPLHF
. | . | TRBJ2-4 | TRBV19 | TGTGCCAGTAGTATAGATCCGGGAGCCAAAAACATTCAGTACTTC | CASSIDPGAKNIQYF
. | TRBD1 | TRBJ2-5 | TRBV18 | TGTGCCAGCTCCCGACAGGGGGAGACCCAGTACTTC | CASSRQGETQYF
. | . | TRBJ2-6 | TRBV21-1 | TGTGCCAGCAGGAAGGACAGGGGAAAATTCGATGGGGCCAACGTCCTGACTTTC | CASRKDRGKFDGANVLTF
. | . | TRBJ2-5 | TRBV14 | TGTGCCAGCAGCCCGGGGATACAAGAGACCCAGTACTTC | CASSPGIQETQYF
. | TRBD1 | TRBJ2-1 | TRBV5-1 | TGCGCCAGCAGCCCCCGGACAGGACAAGTCAATGAGCAGTTCTTC | CASSPRTGQVNEQFF
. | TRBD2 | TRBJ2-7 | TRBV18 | TGTGCCAGCTCACCAGGGACTAGCGGTCGGTACGAGCAGTACTTC | CASSPGTSGRYEQYF
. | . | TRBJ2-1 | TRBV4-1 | TGCGCCAGCAGCCAACGATGGTCGAGCTCCTACAATGAGCAGTTCTTC | CASSQRWSSSYNEQFF
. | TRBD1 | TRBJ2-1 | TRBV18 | TGTGCCAGCTCACTCGAAAACAGGGGGGAGTTCTTC | CASSLENRGEFF
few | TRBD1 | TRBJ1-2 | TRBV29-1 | TGCAGCGTTAAGGGGGCAGGGCACTATGGCTACACCTTC | CSVKGAGHYGYTF
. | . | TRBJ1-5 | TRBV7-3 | TGTGCCAGCAGCTTGGCTAGCAATCAGCCCCAGCATTTT | CASSLASNQPQHF
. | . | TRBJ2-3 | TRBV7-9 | TGTGCCAGCAGCCCGGGTGCAGGGATAGGGGATACGCAGTATTTT | CASSPGAGIGDTQYF
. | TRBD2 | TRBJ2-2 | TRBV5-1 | TGCGCCAGCAGCTTACTAGCGGGGGCAAACACCGGGGAGCTGTTTTTT | CASSLLAGANTGELFF
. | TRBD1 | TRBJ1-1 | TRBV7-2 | TGTGCCAGCAGCTTAGACCAGGGGGCCACTGAAGCTTTCTTT | CASSLDQGATEAFF
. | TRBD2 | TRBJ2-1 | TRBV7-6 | TGTGCCAGCAGTTCGACTAGCGGGAGAGGAAATGAGCAGTTCTTC | CASSSTSGRGNEQFF
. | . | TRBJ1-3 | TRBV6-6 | TGTGCCAGCAGTGTTTCTGTCTCGGGTAACACCATATATTTT | CASSVSVSGNTIYF
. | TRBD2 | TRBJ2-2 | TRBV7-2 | TGTGCCAGCAGCCCAGGACTAGCGGGAGGGCTCCGGACCGGGGAGCTGTTTTTT | CASSPGLAGGLRTGELFF
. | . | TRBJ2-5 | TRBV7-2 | TGTGCCAGCAGCCCCGAAAGGCTAGCCCGAGAGACCCAGTACTTC | CASSPERLARETQYF
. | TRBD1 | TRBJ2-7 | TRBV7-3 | TGTGCCAGCAGCCTCGGACAGGGCTCCGGGCAGTACTTC | CASSLGQGSGQYF
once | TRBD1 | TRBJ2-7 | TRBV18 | TGTGCCAGCTCACCAGCGACAGGGGGCGAGCAGTACTTC | CASSPATGGEQYF
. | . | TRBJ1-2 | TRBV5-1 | TGCGCCAGCGGGAGTAACTATGGCTACACCTTC | CASGSNYGYTF
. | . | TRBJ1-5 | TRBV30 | TGTGCCTGGAGTGTACGGGCAGGTCAGCGGCCCCAGCAGTTT | CAWSVRAGQRPQQF
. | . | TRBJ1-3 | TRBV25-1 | TGTGCCAGCAGTGAATTCGGGTCTTTTTCTGGAAACACCATATATTTT | CASSEFGSFSGNTIYF
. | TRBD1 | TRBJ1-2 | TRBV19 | TGTGCCAGTAGTCCTCCAATAGGGGGCGCGGTCTATGGCTACACCTTC | CASSPPIGGAVYGYTF
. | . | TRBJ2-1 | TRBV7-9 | TGTGCCAGCAGCCCCGGGGAGTTTCACAATGAGCAGTTCTTC | CASSPGEFHNEQFF
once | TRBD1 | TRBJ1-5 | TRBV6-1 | TGTGCCAGCAGTGAGATAAGACAGGGGGGTCAGCCCCAGCATTTT | CASSEIRQGGQPQHF
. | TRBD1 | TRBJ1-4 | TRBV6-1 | TGTGCCAGCAGTGCGGGTAGGACAGGGGCTGGAGAAAAACTGTTTTTT | CASSAGRTGAGEKLFF
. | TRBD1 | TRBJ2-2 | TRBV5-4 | TGTGCCAGCAGCCTTCCCGGGACAGGGGGGGCGAACACCGGGGAGCTGTTTTTT | CASSLPGTGGANTGELFF
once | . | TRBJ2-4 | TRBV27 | TGTGCCAGCTTGACAGTAGCCAAAAACATTCAGTACTTC | CASLTVAKNIQYF
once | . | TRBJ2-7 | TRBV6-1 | TGTGCCAGCAGGGGAACGGGACTCGTCTACGAGCAGTACTTC | CASRGTGLVYEQYF
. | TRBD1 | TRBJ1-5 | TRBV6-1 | TGTGCCAGCAACTACAGGGGTAGCAATCAGCCCCAGCATTTT | CASNYRGSNQPQHF
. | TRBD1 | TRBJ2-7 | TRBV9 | TGTGCCAGCAGCCCCCGGGACAGCTCCTACGAGCAGTACTTC | CASSPRDSSYEQYF
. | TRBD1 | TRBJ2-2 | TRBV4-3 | TGCGCCAGCAGCCAGGGGACAGGGAACACCGGGGAGCTGTTTTTT | CASSQGTGNTGELFF
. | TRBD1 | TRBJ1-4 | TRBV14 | TGTGCCAGCAGCCCCCAGGGGGCCGGTAATGAAAAACTGTTTTTT | CASSPQGAGNEKLFF
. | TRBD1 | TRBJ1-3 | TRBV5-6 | TGTGCCAGCAGCTTGGGGGCAGGGGGCGCATCTGGAAACACCATATATTTT | CASSLGAGGASGNTIYF
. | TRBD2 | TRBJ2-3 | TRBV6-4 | TGTGCCAGCAGTGACTCGGCGGGGGGGGGCACAGATACGCAGTATTTT | CASSDSAGGGTDTQYF
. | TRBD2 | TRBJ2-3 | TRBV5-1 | TGCGCCAGCAGCTTGTCCCCTAGCGGGGGGAGCACAGATACGCAGTATTTT | CASSLSPSGGSTDTQYF
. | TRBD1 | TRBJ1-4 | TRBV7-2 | TGTGCCAGCTCGAGGGGGCGGGATGAAAAACTGTTTTTT | CASSRGRDEKLFF
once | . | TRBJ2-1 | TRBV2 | TGTGCCAGCAGTGACGGGGGAAGTTGGCGGAGCTCCTACAATGAGCAGTTCTTC | CASSDGGSWRSSYNEQFF